The 3 T cell receptor beta chains given below trace back to one sample, sequenced in a study of cytomegalovirus exposure and HLA in healthy donors. PCR involved 60 Vbeta and 13 Jbeta primers. The method was immunoSEQ multiplex PCR; TCRdb's version includes in-frame clones alone and lacks a portion of them. The sample lists about 190,000 clones; about 88% were seen once. Sequencing was carried out using PBMCs. Receptors originate from a young woman in good health and CMV-seronegative.

V is TRBV5-4 and J is TRBJ2-1; TRBD2 is a possible D gene (5 bases). The V and J ends lost 1 base and 6 bases respectively, with 14 bases between them. Germline lookup yields CDR1 SGHNT and CDR2 YYREEE (reference sequence). The CDR3 runs to 15 residues. The CDR3 DNA sequence: TGTGCCAGCAGCTTGAAATTGGACTGGAGCAATGAGCAGTTCTTC. This gives the protein CASSLKLDWSNEQFF.

The chain uses TRBV4-2 and TRBJ2-1; D possibly corresponds to TRBD2 (6 bases). Per germline, CDR1 LGHNA and CDR2 YNFKEQ. The CDR3 is made up of 16 amino acids. Trimming cost V 5 bases and J 8 bases, with 22 bases left between them. CDR3 loop: CASSDRGTPMVDEQFF. The CDR3, as DNA: TGTGCCAGCAGCGATCGGGGGACCCCTATGGTCGATGAGCAGTTCTTC.

The V gene is TRBV7-2, the J gene TRBJ2-7; D is possibly TRBD2 (6 bases). The length of the CDR3 is 15 residues. Germline V gene data show CDR1 as SGHTA and CDR2 as FQGNSA. Trimming took 2 bases from V and 3 from J, leaving 14 bases between them. CDR3 loop: CASSLTRDSYYEQYF. The CDR3 DNA is TGTGCCAGCAGCTTAACCCGGGACTCCTACTACGAGCAGTACTTC. The full variable domain, its missing parts supplied by reference TRBV7-2 and TRBJ2-7, is GAGVSQSPSNKVTEKGKDVELRCDPISGHTALYWYRQSLGQGLEFLIYFQGNSAPDKSGLPSDRFSAERTGGSVSTLTIQRTQQEDSAVYLCASSLTRDSYYEQYFGPGTRLTVT.